This T cell receptor beta chain was recovered during a study of T-cell memory formation after mild COVID-19. Study summary: For the most part, TCR clusters were specific to one donor. Findings and limits, study-wide: Shrinking CD4+ clones resided mostly in CM and EM, and CD8+ ones in EMRA.

Trimming took off 5 bases at V and 4 bases at J, with 12 bases between the two ends. CDR3 length: 15 amino acids. The germline CDR1 and CDR2 sequences are SEHNR and FQNEAQ (reference sequence). This clonotype was found a few times. What it binds is not known. TCRdb recomputed calls from the 5' RACE reads with MiXCR, one row per CDR3 protein. The sample holds 350,000 or so distinct CDR3 sequences; 20% to 25% are singletons and the top ten take roughly a fifth. The receptor comes from a man in his late teens or twenties who had mild COVID-19 (a few samples of this study predate the infection). Cell type and time point are not known. V is TRBV7-9 and J is TRBJ1-6, with a weak D call TRBD1 (5 bases). Input material: PBMCs or a T cell subset sorted from them (not recorded which). CDR3 bases: TGTGCCAGCAGCGAGACCGGGGGGTATAATTCACCCCTCCACTTT. This gives the protein CASSETGGYNSPLHF. Together with reference TRBV7-9 and TRBJ1-6, the CDR3 gives the full variable domain: DTGVSQNPRHKITKRGQNVTFRCDPISEHNRLYWYRQTLGQGPEFLTYFQNEAQLEKSRLLSDRFSAERPKGSFSTLEIQRTEQGDSAMYLCASSETGGYNSPLHFGNGTRLTVT.